These T cell receptor beta chains were read from a single sample in a study of identical twins. From the 5' RACE reads, TCRdb called clonotypes with MiXCR, one entry per CDR3 protein. The table lists 400,000 to 500,000 distinct CDR3 sequences, roughly an eighth of them singletons. The data also belong to a second study, concerning yellow fever vaccine responses in identical twins.

The sequenced material came from CD4+ T cells sorted from blood. The origin of the receptors is a woman under 30 in good health. The conserved cysteine and the conserved F or W are not part of the CDR3 here. The D gene is left open where the match is weak.

j_gene,v_gene,d_gene,CDR3aa
TRBJ2-3,TRBV5-1,TRBD1,ASTQSDRVLGDTQY
TRBJ2-7,TRBV2,.,ASAFLTVPYEQY
TRBJ2-5,TRBV6-1,.,ASRRGGYQETQY
TRBJ2-1,TRBV6-2/TRBV6-3,.,ASSYSKTSSYNEQF
TRBJ2-2,TRBV12-3/TRBV12-4,TRBD1,ASSPHGQGNTGELF
TRBJ1-3,TRBV12-3/TRBV12-4,TRBD1,ASSSTGGSGNTIY
TRBJ2-3,TRBV5-6,.,ASSRGHTSTDTQY
TRBJ2-4,TRBV20-1,.,SAFRASWAKNIQY
TRBJ2-2,TRBV27,TRBD2,ASSLSRGGTGELF
TRBJ2-5,TRBV29-1,.,SVWVTQY
TRBJ2-2,TRBV4-2,.,ASSQDQRRPGELF
TRBJ2-3,TRBV7-2,.,ASRLVEIRTDTQY
TRBJ2-1,TRBV28,.,ASSPHRGTGYNEQF
TRBJ2-2,TRBV5-1,TRBD2,ASSLRREPGELF
TRBJ1-6,TRBV4-3,.,ASSPYTGGGLNSPLH
TRBJ2-1,TRBV20-1,TRBD2,SARDQLRTSSYNEQF
TRBJ1-6,TRBV20-1,.,SAREYPSSYNSPLH
TRBJ2-1,TRBV5-1,TRBD1,ASSSRSGQGAFYNEQF
TRBJ2-7,TRBV20-1,.,SARDRGQYYEQY
TRBJ2-2,TRBV6-5,TRBD2,ASSWAGGLHGELF
TRBJ2-3,TRBV6-1,.,ASSLPGSSDTQY
TRBJ1-2,TRBV7-2,.,ASSLMPYGDGYT
TRBJ2-3,TRBV7-2,.,ARQELGTDTQY
TRBJ2-4,TRBV7-8,.,ASSLAQGPVAKNIQY
TRBJ2-1,TRBV12-3/TRBV12-4,.,ASRKTHSGNEQF
TRBJ2-2,TRBV20-1,TRBD1,SARRGTGNTGELF
TRBJ2-2,TRBV7-8,TRBD1,ASSAKTGKGHAGELF
TRBJ2-7,TRBV3-1,.,ASSSSRTPSYEQY
TRBJ2-3,TRBV7-9,TRBD1,ASSPNHRGQGTDTQY
TRBJ1-6,TRBV6-5,.,ASSSQGNRNSPLH
TRBJ1-1,TRBV6-1,TRBD1,ASTLRQGSSYTEAF
TRBJ2-7,TRBV19,.,ASTSQYYEQY
TRBJ1-1,TRBV9,.,ASSVGTDKLAF
TRBJ2-7,TRBV29-1,TRBD1,SVGLPGRGRDEQY
TRBJ2-3,TRBV11-2,TRBD1,ASSLGGQGAEDTQY
TRBJ2-5,TRBV4-2,.,ASSQDPGQETQY
TRBJ2-7,TRBV5-1,.,ASLAQAGAPGEQY
TRBJ2-6,TRBV5-6,.,ASSLVRELSGANVLT
TRBJ2-2,TRBV12-3/TRBV12-4,.,ASSLSIGGRDTGELF
TRBJ1-2,TRBV12-3/TRBV12-4,.,ASTLMGQAGYT
TRBJ1-3,TRBV5-5,.,ASSFLTDNSGNTIY
TRBJ1-4,TRBV12-3/TRBV12-4,TRBD1,ASSRQTGRAEKLF
TRBJ2-3,TRBV6-4,.,ASSAQLTDTQY
TRBJ1-5,TRBV20-1,.,SARYQPQH
TRBJ2-7,TRBV7-2,.,ASSLAVDYEQY
TRBJ2-5,TRBV4-2,TRBD2,ASGLAGGETQY
TRBJ2-1,TRBV7-6,.,ASSSSGSGSSYNEQF
TRBJ2-1,TRBV20-1,.,SARDSPNRNNEQF
TRBJ2-2,TRBV5-1,.,ASSSTRNTGELF
TRBJ2-6,TRBV11-1,.,ASSLLGGTGFSGANVLT
TRBJ2-2,TRBV18,.,ASSPLGGRDTGELF
TRBJ2-1,TRBV29-1,TRBD2,SVEEIAGGRNEQF
TRBJ1-1,TRBV7-8,.,ASSASWGGRVAF
TRBJ2-5,TRBV29-1,.,SVDGVGETQY
TRBJ2-5,TRBV11-2,.,ASRIGGQTSRETQY
TRBJ2-3,TRBV20-1,.,SARGAEGSTDTQY
TRBJ2-7,TRBV18,.,ASSPPGTSEQY
TRBJ2-2,TRBV9,.,ASSVRHSNTGELF